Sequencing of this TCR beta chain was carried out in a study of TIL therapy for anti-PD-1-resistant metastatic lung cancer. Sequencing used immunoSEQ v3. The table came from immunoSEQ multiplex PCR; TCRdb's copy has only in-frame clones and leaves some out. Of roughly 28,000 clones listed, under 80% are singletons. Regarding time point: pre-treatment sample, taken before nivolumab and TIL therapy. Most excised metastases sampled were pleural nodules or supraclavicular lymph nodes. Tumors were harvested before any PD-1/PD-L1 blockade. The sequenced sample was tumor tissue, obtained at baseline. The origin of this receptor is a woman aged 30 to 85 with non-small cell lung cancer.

The CDR3 coding sequence is TGTGCCAGCACTCCCGCCCCAGGGGGGGGAGAGACCCAGTACTTC. Its translation: CASTPAPGGGETQYF. This sequence joins TRBV9 and TRBJ2-5; D possibly matches TRBD1 or TRBD2 (7 bases each). This CDR3 contains 15 residues. CDR1 SGDLS and CDR2 YYNGEE come from the germline V gene. Between the trimmed V and J ends, which lost 6 bases and 4 bases, there was a span of 19 bases.